The 6 T cell receptor beta chains below all came from one sample that was sequenced in a study of OX40 agonist ivuxolimab in advanced cancers. The repertoire was sequenced with immunoSEQ multiplex PCR; TCRdb's copy has only in-frame clones and lacks some. This sample carries 90,000 to 100,000 clones, roughly nine tenths of them seen once, and the ten largest clones take more than 0.8%. The material was CD4+ or CD8+ T cells sorted from blood, obtained in a trial of the OX40 agonist ivuxolimab. These receptors all come from an adult with an advanced solid tumor such as melanoma, head and neck, liver or kidney cancer.

The chain recombines TRBV9 with TRBJ2-1; TRBD2 aligns across 8 bases. The V and J ends lost 6 bases and 7 bases, in that order; junction bases with no gene match: 18. The CDR3 totals 17 residues. CDR1 and CDR2 (germline): SGDLS, YYNGEE. In nucleotides, the CDR3 is TGTGCCAGCAACACAGGGAGCGGGAGCAGCTTTTATAATGAGCAGTTCTTC. This codes for CASNTGSGSSFYNEQFF.

The chain joins TRBV28 to TRBJ1-2; TRBD1 is a possible D gene (5 bases). V was pared by 4 bases and J by 7 bases, with 16 bases between. The germline V gene has CDR1 MDHEN and CDR2 SYDVKM. The CDR3 covers 14 residues. The CDR3 nucleotides read TGTGCCAGCAGTTCCCCGGCAGGGAGTGCTGGCTACACCTTC. This gives the protein CASSSPAGSAGYTF.

This clone was picked up one time. The chain is built from TRBV28 and TRBJ1-2, with D perhaps TRBD1 (5 bases). Trimming pared 5 bases from V and 6 bases from J, leaving 22 bases between. Germline lookup yields CDR1 MDHEN and CDR2 SYDVKM. The CDR3 totals 16 residues. The CDR3 DNA reads TGTGCCAGCAGTCTGAGTGAGGGGCAAGGACCCGATGGCTACACCTTC. This codes for CASSLSEGQGPDGYTF.

This sequence joins TRBV6-5 and TRBJ2-7; 7 bases match TRBD2. The CDR3 loop spans 12 amino acids. CDR1 MNHEY and CDR2 SVGAGI come from the germline V gene. J was trimmed by 4 bases and V by 8 bases; bases with no gene match: 5. CDR3 sequence reads: CASSASGYEQYF. CDR3 in DNA: TGTGCCAGCTCAGCTAGCGGTTACGAGCAGTACTTC.

The J gene is TRBJ2-3, the V gene TRBV30; D is uncertain. The CDR3 is 13 residues long. Germline lookup yields CDR1 GTSNPN and CDR2 SVGIG (reference sequence). Trimming removed 0 bases at V and 4 bases at J, with 8 bases between. The CDR3 sequence is CAWSVILSDTQYF. The DNA of the CDR3 is TGTGCCTGGAGTGTAATCTTATCAGATACGCAGTATTTT.

The chain joins TRBV7-3 to TRBJ2-3, with D possibly TRBD2 on 6 matching bases. The CDR3 spans 15 residues. Germline values: CDR1 SGHTA, CDR2 FQGTGA. V shed 5 bases and J shed 0 bases, with 12 bases lying between them. The CDR3 region is CASSQGDFSTDTQYF. The CDR3, as DNA: TGTGCCAGCAGCCAAGGGGACTTCAGCACAGATACGCAGTATTTT.